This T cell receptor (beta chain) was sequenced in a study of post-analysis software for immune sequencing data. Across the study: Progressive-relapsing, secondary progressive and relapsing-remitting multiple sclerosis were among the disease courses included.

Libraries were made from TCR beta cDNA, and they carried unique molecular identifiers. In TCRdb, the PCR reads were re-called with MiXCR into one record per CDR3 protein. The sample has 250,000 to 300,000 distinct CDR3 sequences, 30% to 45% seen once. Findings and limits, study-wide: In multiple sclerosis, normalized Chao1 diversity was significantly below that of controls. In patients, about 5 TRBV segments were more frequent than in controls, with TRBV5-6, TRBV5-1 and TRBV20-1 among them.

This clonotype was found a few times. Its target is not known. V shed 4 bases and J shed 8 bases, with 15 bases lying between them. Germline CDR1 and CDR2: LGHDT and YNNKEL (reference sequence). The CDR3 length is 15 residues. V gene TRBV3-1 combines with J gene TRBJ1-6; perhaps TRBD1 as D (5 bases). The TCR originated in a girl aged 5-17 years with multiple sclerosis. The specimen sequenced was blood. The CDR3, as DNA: TGTGCCAGCAGCCCCGGGGAGGGGCGTTATTCACCCCTCCACTTT. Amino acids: CASSPGEGRYSPLHF.